These 30 T cell receptor beta chains came from one sample sequenced in a study of blood T cells in healthy people across ages. Together with a sample-barcoded 5' primer, a J-beta primer mix was included in a second PCR lasting roughly 6 to 12 cycles. In TCRdb, the 5' RACE reads were re-called with MiXCR into one record per CDR3 protein. The repertoire holds 850,000 to 1,100,000 distinct CDR3 sequences, with around two fifths as singletons. Material for sequencing was blood. The receptors shown here come from a man in his late teens or twenties in good health.

This chain connects TRBV6-5 to TRBJ1-1; no definite D call. CDR1 and CDR2 from the germline V gene are MNHEY and SVGAGI. CDR3 length equals 13 residues. V gave up 2 bases and J gave up 7 bases, with 11 bases separating them. The CDR3 coding sequence is TGTGCCAGCAGTTACGCCAGCCCTTGTGAAGCTTTCTTT. Translation gives CASSYASPCEAFF.

This chain joins TRBV20-1 and TRBJ2-7; 13 nucleotides agree with TRBD2. Per germline, CDR1 DFQATT and CDR2 SNEGSKA (reference sequence). V lost 2 bases, J lost 3 bases, and 7 bases stayed unmatched. The length of the CDR3 is 16 residues. CDR3 region: CSARRTSGSHFYEQYF. The CDR3 bases are TGCAGTGCTAGACGGACTAGCGGGAGCCACTTCTACGAGCAGTACTTC.

The gene calls are TRBV6-2 or TRBV6-3 and TRBJ2-3; the match to TRBD1 covers 7 bases. The trim removed 6 bases at V and 3 bases at J, leaving 12 bases unmatched. The V gene's germline CDR1 is MNHEY and CDR2 SVGEGT. The CDR3 covers 16 residues. CDR3 region: CASREQRGLGTDTQYF. CDR3 bases: TGTGCCAGCAGGGAACAAAGGGGGCTAGGGACAGATACGCAGTATTTT.

This clonotype occurred a few times. The genes are TRBV20-1 and TRBJ1-1; D ambiguous. CDR1 is DFQATT and CDR2 is SNEGSKA in the germline V gene (reference sequence). The V and J ends lost 3 bases and 1 base respectively, with 15 bases between them. CDR3 length equals 15 residues. CDR3 amino acids: CSASPPGSRNTEAFF. Written as DNA, the CDR3 is TGCAGTGCTAGTCCTCCGGGATCGAGGAACACTGAAGCTTTCTTT.

V is TRBV6-2 or TRBV6-3 and J is TRBJ2-5, with 10 nucleotides matching TRBD1. The CDR3 length is 16 residues. Germline V lookup: CDR1 MNHEY, CDR2 SVGEGT. V dropped 0 bases and J dropped 1; count of bases not matched to a gene: 2. This CDR3 reads CASSYSRDRGQETQYF. DNA for the CDR3: TGTGCCAGCAGTTACTCGAGGGACAGGGGCCAAGAGACCCAGTACTTC.

The chain has TRBV6-6 and TRBJ2-4; 7 bases map to TRBD2. The J call may not be correct, given that the DNA end is closer to TRBJ2-7. The CDR3 loop spans 17 amino acids. Germline lookup yields CDR1 MNHNY and CDR2 SVGAGI (reference sequence). The CDR3, as DNA: TGTGCCAGCAGTTACTCGTTACCGGGGGAGGGCCTCTACGAGCAGTACTTC. Protein product: CASSYSLPGEGLYEQYF.

This clonotype has only a few counts. This chain uses TRBV6-5 with TRBJ1-2, with TRBD1 as a possible D gene (5 bases). The CDR3 has 19 amino acids. V dropped 2 bases and J dropped 4 bases, with 26 bases sitting between them. Germline V gene data show CDR1 as MNHEY and CDR2 as SVGAGI. CDR3 residues: CASSYRELRQTPNAYGYTF. In DNA form, the CDR3 reads TGTGCCAGCAGTTACCGTGAACTTCGACAGACGCCCAACGCCTATGGCTACACCTTC.

The V gene is TRBV29-1, the J gene TRBJ2-2; D might be TRBD2 (5 bases). From germline, CDR1 is SQVTM and CDR2 ANQGSEA. The CDR3 totals 11 residues. Between the trimmed V and J ends, which lost 3 bases and 7 bases, there was a span of 6 bases. CDR3 region: CSVDRGGELFF. Written as DNA, the CDR3 is TGCAGCGTTGACCGGGGCGGGGAGCTGTTTTTT.

Turning to this clonotype: Its ends do not fully match the called genes, so a read error is possible. V is TRBV4-1 and J is TRBJ1-2; no definite D call. The length of the CDR3 is 16 residues. Germline CDR1 MGHRA, CDR2 YSYEKL. The CDR3 loop is CASSQDLRATKYGYTF. The CDR3 region has the DNA TGCGCCAGCAGCCAAGATCTAAGGGCCACTAAGTATGGCTACACCTTC.

The chain's CDR3 is CASSYRISPLADEQYF. CDR3 bases: TGTGCCAGCAGTTACCGGATCTCCCCACTAGCGGACGAGCAGTACTTC. The chain joins TRBV6-2 or TRBV6-3 to TRBJ2-7; 8 nucleotides line up with TRBD2. There are 16 residues in the CDR3. Germline loops: CDR1 MNHEY, CDR2 SVGEGT. V shed 2 bases, J shed 5 bases, and the junction held 11 bases outside the gene matches.

The table lists this clonotype with a few counts. The rearrangement links TRBV20-1 to TRBJ2-7; D gene unclear. Germline CDR1 reads DFQATT; CDR2 reads SNEGSKA (reference sequence). The CDR3 runs to 11 residues. Trimming took 0 bases from V and 5 from J, leaving 5 bases between them. DNA of the CDR3: TGCAGTGCTAGAGATACCGACGAGCAGTACTTC. Amino acids: CSARDTDEQYF.

This clonotype was observed a few times. The chain links TRBV5-1 to TRBJ1-4; the match to TRBD1 covers 8 bases. The V and J ends lost 4 bases and 6 bases, in that order; junction bases with no gene match: 5. The CDR3 length is 14 residues. Looked up from germline, CDR1 is SGHRS and CDR2 is YFSETQ. CDR3 loop: CASSRSTGDEKLFF. CDR3 nucleotides: TGCGCCAGCAGCCGATCGACAGGGGATGAAAAACTGTTTTTT.

In its sample, this clonotype was seen a few times. The chain has TRBV6-5 and TRBJ2-1, with D uncertain. The germline gives CDR1 MNHEY, CDR2 SVGAGI. Trimming left V 2 bases short and J 5 bases short, with 7 bases between. The CDR3 sequence is 13 residues long. The DNA of the CDR3 is TGTGCCAGCAGTTACGGGCCTAACAATGAGCAGTTCTTC. Residues: CASSYGPNNEQFF.

Many counts were recorded for this clonotype. CDR3 nucleotide sequence: TGCAGCGTTGAGGAGGGCGGAGAGACCCAGTACTTC. Translation gives CSVEEGGETQYF. The chain employs TRBV29-1 and TRBJ2-5; maybe TRBD2 (6 bases). Deletions cut 3 bases from V and 4 bases from J, with 9 bases between. CDR3 length equals 12 residues. Germline V gene lookup returns CDR1 SQVTM and CDR2 ANQGSEA.

The chain couples TRBV7-9 to TRBJ1-2; D unclear. Per germline, CDR1 SEHNR and CDR2 FQNEAQ (reference sequence). The CDR3 covers 15 residues. V shed 5 bases and J shed 4 bases, with 17 bases lying between them. The CDR3 nucleotides read TGTGCCAGCAGCCCGGATCGAGGACCGTCCTATGGCTACACCTTC. Its translation: CASSPDRGPSYGYTF.

V gene TRBV4-3 combines with J gene TRBJ2-1; 10 bases fit TRBD2. The CDR3 runs 18 residues. The V and J ends lost 4 bases and 0 bases, in that order; junction bases with no gene match: 9. Germline CDR1 and CDR2: LGHNA and YSLEER. As DNA, the CDR3 is TGCGCCAGCAGCCCACTAGCGGGGACTTCAAGCTCCTACAATGAGCAGTTCTTC. Protein product: CASSPLAGTSSSYNEQFF.

The V call is TRBV9, the J call TRBJ2-3, with D perhaps matching TRBD2 (6 bases). V was trimmed by 4 bases and J by 4 bases, leaving 22 bases between them. Per the germline V gene, CDR1 is SGDLS and CDR2 is YYNGEE. This CDR3 spans 17 amino acids. DNA of the CDR3: TGTGCCAGCAGCCCCGTTTGGGGACTCGTATCACCAGATACGCAGTATTTT. Encoded protein: CASSPVWGLVSPDTQYF.

The V and J genes are TRBV6-1 and TRBJ2-1, with a possible D match to TRBD1 (6 bases). Germline CDR1 reads MNHNS; CDR2 reads SASEGT. V was shortened by 4 bases and J by 7 bases, with 17 bases between the two germline ends. The CDR3 covers 15 residues. Here the CDR3 reads CASSADSNLGNEQFF. The CDR3 DNA sequence: TGTGCCAGCAGTGCGGACAGTAACCTGGGGAATGAGCAGTTCTTC.

The CDR3, as DNA: TGCAGTGCTAGAGATTACAGCGGAGGCTCCTACAATGAGCAGTTCTTC. This translates into CSARDYSGGSYNEQFF. The rearrangement joins TRBV20-1 to TRBJ2-1, with a tentative D call TRBD2 (5 bases). This CDR3 is built from 16 residues. V was clipped by 0 bases and J by 0 bases, with 12 bases between them. CDR1 and CDR2 (germline): DFQATT, SNEGSKA (reference sequence).

Comment on this clonotype: At one boundary the junction diverges from the germline segment, which might be a read error. The chain carries TRBV28 and TRBJ1-5, with D unclear. This CDR3 spans 12 amino acids. The germline V gene has CDR1 MDHEN and CDR2 SYDVKM. The CDR3 loop reads CTSLGSNQPQHF. The CDR3 DNA is TGTACCAGCTTAGGCAGCAATCAGCCCCAGCATTTT.

The V call is TRBV3-1, the J call TRBJ2-7; 10 bases are a match to TRBD2. Germline lookup yields CDR1 LGHDT and CDR2 YNNKEL (reference sequence). The CDR3 length is 18 residues. V lost 0 bases and J lost 7; bases outside the gene matches: 15. CDR3 DNA sequence: TGTGCCAGCAGCCAAGAAGGGCTAGCGGGGGCCTTCTACAATGAGCAGTACTTC. Residues: CASSQEGLAGAFYNEQYF.

This clonotype was counted many times. The rearrangement uses TRBV29-1 and TRBJ1-4; D ambiguous. The ends were cut back, 6 bases at V and 6 bases at J, with 5 bases in the middle. Germline loops: CDR1 SQVTM, CDR2 ANQGSEA. The CDR3 totals 10 residues. In DNA, the CDR3 is TGCAGCGTGGGAGATGAAAAACTGTTTTTT. It codes for CSVGDEKLFF.

This clonotype turned up a few times. The chain uses TRBV12-3 or TRBV12-4 and TRBJ2-7; D remains ambiguous. CDR3 length equals 13 residues. Trimming stripped 3 bases from V and 3 bases from J, with 9 bases between. The CDR3 region is CASSFSPVYEQYF. CDR3 bases: TGTGCCAGCAGTTTTTCGCCGGTCTACGAGCAGTACTTC.

This clonotype has a handful of counts. This chain connects TRBV3-1 to TRBJ2-3, with TRBD2 matching over 11 bases. V shed 1 base and J 5 bases; nucleotides not matched to a gene: 8. CDR1 is LGHDT and CDR2 is YNNKEL in the germline V gene (reference sequence). This CDR3 has 17 amino acids. As DNA, the CDR3 is TGTGCCAGCAGCCAAGTAGCGGGGGGGCTGTTGGGAGATACGCAGTATTTT. Protein: CASSQVAGGLLGDTQYF.

This clonotype appeared many times. The chain links TRBV20-1 to TRBJ2-5, with 11 positions matching TRBD2. Germline V gene data show CDR1 as DFQATT and CDR2 as SNEGSKA (reference sequence). There are 15 residues in the CDR3. The V gene end was trimmed by 1 base and the J gene end by 2 bases; junction bases not matched to a gene: 3. The CDR3 bases are TGCAGTGCTAGAGTAGCGGGGGGGCCTCAAGAGACCCAGTACTTC. Protein product: CSARVAGGPQETQYF.

The chain combines TRBV28 with TRBJ2-2, with 7 bases aligning to TRBD1. Germline CDR1 is MDHEN and CDR2 is SYDVKM. This CDR3 has 16 amino acids. V shed 7 bases, J shed 1 base, and the junction held 9 bases outside the gene matches. The CDR3 DNA follows: TGTGCCAGCACTATACCCACAGGGGAGAACACCGGGGAGCTGTTTTTT. As protein: CASTIPTGENTGELFF.

The rearrangement joins TRBV2 to TRBJ1-2, with D possibly being TRBD1 (6 bases). CDR1 SNHLY and CDR2 FYNNEI come from the germline V gene. Trimming stripped 1 base from V and 6 bases from J, with 12 bases between. The CDR3 is 14 residues long. Here the CDR3 DNA reads TGTGCCAGCAGTGAAGACAGGGACCCTGATGGCTACACCTTC. Translation: CASSEDRDPDGYTF.

The chain couples TRBV20-1 to TRBJ1-5; D call uncertain. The CDR3 spans 11 residues. The germline V gene has CDR1 DFQATT and CDR2 SNEGSKA (reference sequence). V was cut by 6 bases and J by 15 bases, with 18 bases left in between. The CDR3: CSARKREGRHF. DNA of the CDR3: TGCAGTGCCAGAAAGCGGGAGGGCCGGCATTTT.

The chain uses TRBV3-1 and TRBJ1-5; D ambiguous. CDR1 and CDR2 (germline): LGHDT, YNNKEL (reference sequence). V was pared by 1 base and J by 3 bases, with 7 bases between. The CDR3 is 14 residues long. The CDR3 spells CASSQGHDNQPQHF. The CDR3 bases are TGTGCCAGCAGCCAAGGACACGACAATCAGCCCCAGCATTTT.

By share, this clonotype counts as large (0.1 to 1%). The J gene is TRBJ2-5, the V gene TRBV4-1; perhaps TRBD2 as D (5 bases). V lost 2 bases and J 5 bases, leaving 12 bases between the germline ends. The CDR3 is 14 residues long. Germline V gene sequence: CDR1 MGHRA, CDR2 YSYEKL. The CDR3, as DNA: TGCGCCAGCAGCCAAAGCCATAGCGAGGAGACCCAGTACTTC. It codes for CASSQSHSEETQYF.